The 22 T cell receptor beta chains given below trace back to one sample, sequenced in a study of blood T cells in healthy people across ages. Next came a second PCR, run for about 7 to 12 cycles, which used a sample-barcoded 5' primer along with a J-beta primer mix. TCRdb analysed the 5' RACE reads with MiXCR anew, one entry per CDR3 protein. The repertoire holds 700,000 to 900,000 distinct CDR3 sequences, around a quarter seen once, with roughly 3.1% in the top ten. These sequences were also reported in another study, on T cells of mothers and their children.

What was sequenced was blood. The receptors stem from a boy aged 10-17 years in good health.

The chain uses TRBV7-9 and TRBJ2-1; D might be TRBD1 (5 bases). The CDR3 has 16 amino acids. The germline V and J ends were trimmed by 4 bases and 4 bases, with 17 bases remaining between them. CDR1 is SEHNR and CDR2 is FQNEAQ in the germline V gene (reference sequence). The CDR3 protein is CASSSARTTAYNEQFF. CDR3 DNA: TGTGCCAGCAGCTCCGCCAGGACAACAGCGTACAATGAGCAGTTCTTC.

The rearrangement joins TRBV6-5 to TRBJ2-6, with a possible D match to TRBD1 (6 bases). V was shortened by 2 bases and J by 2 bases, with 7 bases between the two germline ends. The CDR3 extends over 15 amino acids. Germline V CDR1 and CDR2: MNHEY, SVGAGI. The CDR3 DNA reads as TGTGCCAGCAGTTACCACAGGGCTGGGGCCAACGTCCTGACTTTC. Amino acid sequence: CASSYHRAGANVLTF.

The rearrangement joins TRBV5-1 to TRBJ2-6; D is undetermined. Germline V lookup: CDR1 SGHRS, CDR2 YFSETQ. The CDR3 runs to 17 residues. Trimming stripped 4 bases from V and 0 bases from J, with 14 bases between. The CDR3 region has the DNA TGCGCCAGCAGCCCGGACGGCGGAACCTCTGGGGCCAACGTCCTGACTTTC. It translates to CASSPDGGTSGANVLTF. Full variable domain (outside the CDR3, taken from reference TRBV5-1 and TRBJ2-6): KAGVTQTPRYLIKTRGQQVTLSCSPISGHRSVSWYQQTPGQGLQFLFEYFSETQRNKGNFPGRFSGRQFSNSRSEMNVSTLELGDSALYLCASSPDGGTSGANVLTFGAGSRLTVL.

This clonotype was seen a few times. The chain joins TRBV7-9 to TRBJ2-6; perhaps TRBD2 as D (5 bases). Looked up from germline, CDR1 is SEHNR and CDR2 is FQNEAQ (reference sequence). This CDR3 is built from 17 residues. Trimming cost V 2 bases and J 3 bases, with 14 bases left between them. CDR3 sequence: CASSLPYRLFGANVLTF. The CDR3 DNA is TGTGCCAGCAGCTTACCCTACCGACTATTTGGGGCCAACGTCCTGACTTTC.

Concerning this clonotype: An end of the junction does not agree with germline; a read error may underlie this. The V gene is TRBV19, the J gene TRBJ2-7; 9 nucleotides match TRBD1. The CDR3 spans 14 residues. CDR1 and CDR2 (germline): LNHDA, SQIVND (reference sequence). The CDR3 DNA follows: TGTGCCAGTAGGCGAACAGGGGGCAGCGACGAGCAGCACTTC. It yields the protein CASRRTGGSDEQHF.

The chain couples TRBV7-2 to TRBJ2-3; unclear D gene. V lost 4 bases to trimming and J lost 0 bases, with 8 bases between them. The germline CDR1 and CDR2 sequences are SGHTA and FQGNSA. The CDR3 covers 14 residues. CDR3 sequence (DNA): TGTGCCAGCAGCTCCGCTCTGAGCACAGATACGCAGTATTTT. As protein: CASSSALSTDTQYF.

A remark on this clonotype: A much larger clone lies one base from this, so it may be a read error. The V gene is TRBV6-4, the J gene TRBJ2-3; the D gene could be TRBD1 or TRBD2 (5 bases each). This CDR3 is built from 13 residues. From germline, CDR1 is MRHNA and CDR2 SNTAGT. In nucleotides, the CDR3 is TGTGCCAGCAGTGACCGGGGCACAGATGCGCAGTATTTT. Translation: CASSDRGTDAQYF.

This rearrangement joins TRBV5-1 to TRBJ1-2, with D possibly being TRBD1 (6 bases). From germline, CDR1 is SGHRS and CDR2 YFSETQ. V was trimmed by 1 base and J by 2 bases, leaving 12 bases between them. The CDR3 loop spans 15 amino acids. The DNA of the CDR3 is TGCGCCAGCAGCTTGATGGGCACAGGGAACTATGGCTACACCTTC. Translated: CASSLMGTGNYGYTF.

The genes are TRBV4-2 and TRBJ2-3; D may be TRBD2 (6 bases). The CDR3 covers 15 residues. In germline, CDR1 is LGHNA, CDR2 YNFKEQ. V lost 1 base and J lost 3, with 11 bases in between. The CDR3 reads CASSQVAGLTDTQYF. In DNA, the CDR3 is TGTGCCAGCAGCCAAGTGGCGGGGCTGACAGATACGCAGTATTTT.

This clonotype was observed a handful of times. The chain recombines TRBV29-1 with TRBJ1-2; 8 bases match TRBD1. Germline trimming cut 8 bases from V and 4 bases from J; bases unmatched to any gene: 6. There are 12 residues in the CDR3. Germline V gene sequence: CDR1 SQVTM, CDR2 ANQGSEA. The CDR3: CSIKQGGYGYTF. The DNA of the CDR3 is TGCAGCATCAAACAGGGGGGCTATGGCTACACCTTC.

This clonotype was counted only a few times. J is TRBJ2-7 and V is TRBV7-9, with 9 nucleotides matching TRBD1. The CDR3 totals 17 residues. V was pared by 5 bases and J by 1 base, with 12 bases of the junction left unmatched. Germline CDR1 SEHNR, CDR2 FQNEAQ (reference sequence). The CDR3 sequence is CASSPRGGQGGSYEQYF. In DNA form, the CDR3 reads TGTGCCAGCAGCCCGCGAGGGGGACAGGGAGGGTCCTACGAGCAGTACTTC.

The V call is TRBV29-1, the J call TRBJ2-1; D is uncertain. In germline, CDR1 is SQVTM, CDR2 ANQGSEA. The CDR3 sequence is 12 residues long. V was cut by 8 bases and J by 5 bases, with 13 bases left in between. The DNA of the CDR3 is TGCAGCTTTAGCCCTCTTCACAATGAGCAGTTCTTC. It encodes CSFSPLHNEQFF.

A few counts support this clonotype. CDR3: CASSLAGGRGEKLFF. The CDR3, as DNA: TGTGCCAGCAGCTTGGCCGGGGGTCGAGGCGAAAAACTGTTTTTT. This chain connects TRBV5-5 to TRBJ1-4, with D perhaps TRBD1 (5 bases). This CDR3 is 15 amino acids long. Germline CDR1 and CDR2: SGHKS and YYEKEE (reference sequence). Trimming pared 0 bases from V and 8 bases from J, leaving 14 bases between.

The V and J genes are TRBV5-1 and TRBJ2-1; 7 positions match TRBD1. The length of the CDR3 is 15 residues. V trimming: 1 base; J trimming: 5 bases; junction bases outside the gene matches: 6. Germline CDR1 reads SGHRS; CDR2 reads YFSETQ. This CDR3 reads CASSLKGQDDNEQFF. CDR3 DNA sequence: TGCGCCAGCAGCTTGAAAGGACAGGATGACAATGAGCAGTTCTTC. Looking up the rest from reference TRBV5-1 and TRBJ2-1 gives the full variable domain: KAGVTQTPRYLIKTRGQQVTLSCSPISGHRSVSWYQQTPGQGLQFLFEYFSETQRNKGNFPGRFSGRQFSNSRSEMNVSTLELGDSALYLCASSLKGQDDNEQFFGPGTRLTVL.

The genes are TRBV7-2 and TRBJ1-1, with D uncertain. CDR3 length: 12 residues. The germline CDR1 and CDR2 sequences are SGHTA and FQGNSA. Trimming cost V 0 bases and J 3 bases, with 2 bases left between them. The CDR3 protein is CASSLAYTEAFF. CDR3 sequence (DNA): TGTGCCAGCAGCTTAGCGTACACTGAAGCTTTCTTT.

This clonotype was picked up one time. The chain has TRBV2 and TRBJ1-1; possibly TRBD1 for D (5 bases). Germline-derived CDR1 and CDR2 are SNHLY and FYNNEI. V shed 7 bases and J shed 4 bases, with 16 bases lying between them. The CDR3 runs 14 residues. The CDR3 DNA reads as TGTGCCAGCAAGGGGAGGGGAAGGGGCACTGAAGCTTTCTTT. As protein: CASKGRGRGTEAFF.

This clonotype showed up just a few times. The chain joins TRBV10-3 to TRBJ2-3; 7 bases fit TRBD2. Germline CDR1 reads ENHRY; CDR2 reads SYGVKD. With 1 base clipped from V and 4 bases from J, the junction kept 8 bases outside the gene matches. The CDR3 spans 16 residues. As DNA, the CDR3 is TGTGCCATCAGTGAGTTCGTCCCGGGGGGTCCAGATACGCAGTATTTT. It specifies CAISEFVPGGPDTQYF.

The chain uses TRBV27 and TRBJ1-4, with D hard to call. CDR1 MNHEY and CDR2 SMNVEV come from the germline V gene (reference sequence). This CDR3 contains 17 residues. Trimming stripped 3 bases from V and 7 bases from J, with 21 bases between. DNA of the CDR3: TGTGCCAGCAGTTTTCTTCGGGAGCTACGGGAGGGTGAAAAACTGTTTTTT. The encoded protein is CASSFLRELREGEKLFF.

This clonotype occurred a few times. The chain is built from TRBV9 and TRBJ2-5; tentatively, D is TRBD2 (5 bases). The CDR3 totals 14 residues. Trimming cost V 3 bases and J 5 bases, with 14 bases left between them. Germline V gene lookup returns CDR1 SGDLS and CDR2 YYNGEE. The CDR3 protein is CASSASGLGETQYF. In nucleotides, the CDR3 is TGTGCCAGCAGCGCCTCAGGACTCGGGGAGACCCAGTACTTC.

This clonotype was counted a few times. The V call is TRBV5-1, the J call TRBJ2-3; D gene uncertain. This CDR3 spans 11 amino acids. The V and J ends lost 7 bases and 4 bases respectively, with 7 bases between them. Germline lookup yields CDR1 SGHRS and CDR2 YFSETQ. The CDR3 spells CASHESDTQYF. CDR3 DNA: TGCGCCAGCCACGAATCAGATACGCAGTATTTT.

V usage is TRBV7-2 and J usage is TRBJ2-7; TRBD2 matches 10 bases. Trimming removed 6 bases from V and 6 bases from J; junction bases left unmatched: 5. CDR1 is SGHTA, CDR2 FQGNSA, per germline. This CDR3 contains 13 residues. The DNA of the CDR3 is TGTGCCAGCAGAGCGGGAGGGCTTGGCGAGCAGTACTTC. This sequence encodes CASRAGGLGEQYF.

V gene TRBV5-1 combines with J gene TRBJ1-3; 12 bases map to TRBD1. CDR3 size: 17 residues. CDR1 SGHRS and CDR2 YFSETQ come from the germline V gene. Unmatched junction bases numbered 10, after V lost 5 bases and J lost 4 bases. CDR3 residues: CASSSSGQGAGGNTIYF. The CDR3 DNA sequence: TGCGCCAGCAGTTCGTCGGGACAGGGGGCAGGAGGAAACACCATATATTTT.